The 10 T cell receptor beta chains below come from one sample, sequenced in a study of T cells expressing NK-cell markers. TCRdb reworked the 5' RACE reads into one entry per CDR3 protein, no DNA. The sample yields 150,000 to 200,000 distinct CDR3 sequences, of which the top ten take up 20% to 25%. Sequencing input: blood T cells: a sorted CD56 or NKG2C T cell subset, CD4+ or CD8+ T cells, or bulk PBMC T cells (not recorded which). The receptors were gathered from a man between 18 and 69 years old in good health.

V is TRBV19 and J is TRBJ1-3. The CDR3 totals 15 residues. The germline V gene has CDR1 LNHDA and CDR2 SQIVND (reference sequence). The CDR3: CASTEIWDSGNTIYF.

The chain carries TRBV6-2 or TRBV6-3 and TRBJ2-2; TCRdb reports TRBD2, a call that lacks DNA to check it against. The CDR3 totals 15 residues. Germline CDR1 and CDR2: MNHEY and SVGEGT. CDR3 sequence: CASTSGGSHTGELFF.

V and J are TRBV15 and TRBJ1-1. The CDR3 loop spans 13 amino acids. Germline assignment: CDR1 LNHNV and CDR2 YYDKDF (reference sequence). Here the CDR3 reads CATSRGGGSEAFF.

This chain connects TRBV11-2 to TRBJ2-7. Germline V CDR1 and CDR2: SGHAT, FQNNGV. CDR3 length: 14 residues. The CDR3 region is CASRPILMTYEQYF.

The CDR3 sequence: CASSSTVAWEQFF. The chain links TRBV27 to TRBJ2-1. Germline V gene data show CDR1 as MNHEY and CDR2 as SMNVEV (reference sequence). This CDR3 region has 13 residues.

V usage is TRBV6-1 and J usage is TRBJ2-1; TCRdb reports TRBD2, a call that lacks DNA to check it against. CDR1 is MNHNS and CDR2 is SASEGT in the germline V gene. The CDR3 loop spans 16 amino acids. Here the CDR3 reads CASSELAGGPYNEQFF.

V gene TRBV2 combines with J gene TRBJ2-1; TCRdb's assignment of TRBD2 cannot be checked, as there is no DNA. Germline CDR1 and CDR2: SNHLY and FYNNEI. The CDR3 runs to 20 residues. The chain's CDR3 is CASSEDPHGAERGGGNEQFF.

The V gene is TRBV27, the J gene TRBJ2-1; the TCRdb D gene call, TRBD2, has no DNA to confirm it. Per germline, CDR1 MNHEY and CDR2 SMNVEV (reference sequence). The CDR3 has 14 residues. CDR3 amino acids: CASRPSGEGNEQFF.

This sequence joins TRBV2 and TRBJ2-5; TCRdb indicates TRBD1, and absent DNA this call remains unverified. From germline, CDR1 is SNHLY and CDR2 FYNNEI. The CDR3 extends over 15 amino acids. Here the CDR3 reads CASSEDRGWIETQYF.

The gene calls are TRBV6-5 and TRBJ2-2. The CDR3 extends over 15 amino acids. Germline CDR1 and CDR2: MNHEY and SVGAGI. The CDR3: CASSYSSQTTGELFF.